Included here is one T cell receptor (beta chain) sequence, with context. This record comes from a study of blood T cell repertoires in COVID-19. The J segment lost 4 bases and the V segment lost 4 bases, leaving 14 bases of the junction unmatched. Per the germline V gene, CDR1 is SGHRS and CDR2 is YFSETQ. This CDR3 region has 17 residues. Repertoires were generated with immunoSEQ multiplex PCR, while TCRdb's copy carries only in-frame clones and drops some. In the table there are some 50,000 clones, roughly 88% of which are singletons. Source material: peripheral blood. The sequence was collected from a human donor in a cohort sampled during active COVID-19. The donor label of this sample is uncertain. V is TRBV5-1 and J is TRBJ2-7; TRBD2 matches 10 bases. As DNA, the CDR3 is TGCGCCAGCAGCCCCCAGGCTAGCGGGGGCCGGGGGTACGAGCAGTACTTC. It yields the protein CASSPQASGGRGYEQYF.